Sequencing of this T cell receptor beta chain was carried out in a study of T cell responses to AZD1222 COVID-19 vaccine. Generated by immunoSEQ multiplex PCR, the TCRdb table keeps only in-frame clones and is missing some. The data show more than 75,000 clones, with approximately 90% seen just once and roughly 8% held by the top ten. J lost 1 base, V lost 4 bases, and 6 bases had no gene match. The germline gives CDR1 LNHDA, CDR2 SQIVND (reference sequence). The CDR3 runs 15 residues. This chain joins TRBV19 and TRBJ2-7; 8 positions match TRBD2. The TCR was taken from an adult who received the AZD1222 COVID-19 vaccine. The sequencing here drew on peripheral blood, taken 28 days after the second AZD1222 dose. CDR3 DNA sequence: TGTGCCAGTAGTAGTCTAGGCGGGAGGTCCTACGAGCAGTACTTC. The encoded protein is CASSSLGGRSYEQYF.